This T cell receptor (beta chain) originates from a study of T cells in women clearing cervical HPV infection. Turning to the study itself: Controls were women whose single incident HPV16 infection cleared within 12 months without precancer or cancer. With HLA typing for only a few women, HLA confounding remains possible.

Dot-blot hybridization genotyped cervical HPV amplified with MY09/MY11 PCR. Overall study results and limits: CIN3+ cases had significantly higher TCR richness than controls; evenness did not differ.

Germline V lookup: CDR1 WSHSY, CDR2 SAAADI. V was pared by 0 bases and J by 2 bases, with 8 bases of the junction left unmatched. The CDR3 is 19 residues long. On this clone: The antigen remains unidentified. From the germline J gene comes the end of the CDR3, since the read stops 3 residues before it.

Profiling relied on immunoSEQ multiplex PCR, and the TCRdb table lists in-frame clones only, not all of them. This repertoire includes 19,000 or so clones. The J gene is TRBJ2-3, the V gene TRBV10-2, with 13 positions matching TRBD2. This receptor was taken from a woman aged 18-69 years with a cervical HPV16 infection that either progressed to CIN3+ or cleared (not recorded which). The sample comprised blood buffy coat. The CDR3 spells CASSESNRLAGGTTDTQYF. CDR3 bases read: TGCGCCAGCAGTGAGTCCAACCGACTAGCGGGGGGCACCACAGATACG.